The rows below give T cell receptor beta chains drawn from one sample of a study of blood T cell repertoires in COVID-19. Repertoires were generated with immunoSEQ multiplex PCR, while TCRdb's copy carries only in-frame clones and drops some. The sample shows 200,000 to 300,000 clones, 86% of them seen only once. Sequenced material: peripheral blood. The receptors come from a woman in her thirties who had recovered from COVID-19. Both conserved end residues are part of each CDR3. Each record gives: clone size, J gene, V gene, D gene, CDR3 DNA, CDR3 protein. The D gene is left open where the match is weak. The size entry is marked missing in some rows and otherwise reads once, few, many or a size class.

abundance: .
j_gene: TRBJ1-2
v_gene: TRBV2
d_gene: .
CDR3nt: TGTGCCAGCAGTGAGTTTTCCTCCTCGCAGGGCTATGGCTACACCTTC
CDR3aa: CASSEFSSSQGYGYTF

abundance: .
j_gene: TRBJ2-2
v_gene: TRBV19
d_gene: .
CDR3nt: TGTGCCAGTAGGACTTCAGGGTACACCGGGGAGCTGTTTTTT
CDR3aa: CASRTSGYTGELFF

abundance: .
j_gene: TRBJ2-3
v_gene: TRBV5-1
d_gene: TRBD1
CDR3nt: TGCGCCAGCAGCTTTAGTACAGGGGGGAACACAGATACGCAGTATTTT
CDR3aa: CASSFSTGGNTDTQYF

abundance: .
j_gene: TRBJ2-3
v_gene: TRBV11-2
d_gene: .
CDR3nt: TGTGCCAGCAGCTTAGATTGGGAGACAGATACGCAGTATTTT
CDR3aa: CASSLDWETDTQYF

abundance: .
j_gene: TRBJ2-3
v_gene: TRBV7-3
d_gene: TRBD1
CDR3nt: TGTGCCAGCAGCCCGGGGGACAGGGCCAGGGGGCAGTATTTT
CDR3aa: CASSPGDRARGQYF

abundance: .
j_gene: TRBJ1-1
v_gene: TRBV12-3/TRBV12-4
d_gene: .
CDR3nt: TGTGCCAGCAGTCGTGACAGTAACACTGAAGCTTTCTTT
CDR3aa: CASSRDSNTEAFF

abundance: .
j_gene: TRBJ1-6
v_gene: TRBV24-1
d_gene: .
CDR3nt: TGTGCCACCAGTGACCCTGACACCCTAAAACCTTCTAATTCACCCCTCCACTTT
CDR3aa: CATSDPDTLKPSNSPLHF

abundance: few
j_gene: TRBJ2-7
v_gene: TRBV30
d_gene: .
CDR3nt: TGTGCCTTCTTGACAGGTCAAACTACGAGGAAGTACTTC
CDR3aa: CAFLTGQTTRKYF

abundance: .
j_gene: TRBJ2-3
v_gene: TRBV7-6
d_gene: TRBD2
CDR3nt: TGTGCCAGCAGCTTAGCGCGCAGCGGGGGGACTAACACAGATACGCAGTATTTT
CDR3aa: CASSLARSGGTNTDTQYF

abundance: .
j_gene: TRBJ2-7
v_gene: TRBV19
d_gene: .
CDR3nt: TGTGCCAGTAGTACCGCGCATGGAGCCTACGAGCAGTACTTC
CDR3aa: CASSTAHGAYEQYF

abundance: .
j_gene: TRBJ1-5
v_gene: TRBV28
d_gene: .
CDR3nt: TGTGCCAGCAGTAACCGACCGGGTTTAAATCAGCCCCAGCATTTT
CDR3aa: CASSNRPGLNQPQHF

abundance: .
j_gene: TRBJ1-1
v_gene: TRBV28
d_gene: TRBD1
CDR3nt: TGTGCCAGCGGGAGCCAGGGACAGGAATACACTGAAGCTTTCTTT
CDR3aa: CASGSQGQEYTEAFF

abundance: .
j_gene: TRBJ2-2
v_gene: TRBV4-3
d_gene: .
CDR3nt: TGCGCCAGCAGCCAAGATTGGGGGCGGAACACCGGGGAGCTGTTTTTT
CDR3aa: CASSQDWGRNTGELFF

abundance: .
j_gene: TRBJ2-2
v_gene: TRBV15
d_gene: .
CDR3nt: TGTGCCACCAGCAGAGCTGGGGGGTACACCGGGGAGCTGTTTTTT
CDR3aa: CATSRAGGYTGELFF

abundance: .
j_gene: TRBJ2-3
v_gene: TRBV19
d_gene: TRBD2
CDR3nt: TGTGCCAGTTTAGCGGGGGATACAGATACGCAGTATTTT
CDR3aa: CASLAGDTDTQYF

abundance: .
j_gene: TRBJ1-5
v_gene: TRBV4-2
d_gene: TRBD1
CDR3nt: TGTGCCAGCAGCCAAGTGCAGGGGGCCTTCATTCAGCCCCAGCATTTT
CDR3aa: CASSQVQGAFIQPQHF

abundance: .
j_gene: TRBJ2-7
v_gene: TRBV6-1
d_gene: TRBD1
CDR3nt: TGTGCCAGCAGTGAAGGACAGGGGATCTACGAGCAGTACTTC
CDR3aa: CASSEGQGIYEQYF

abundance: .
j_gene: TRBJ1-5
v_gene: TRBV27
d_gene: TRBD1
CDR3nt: TGTGCCAGCAGTTCAACCGGGACAGGGGGTAAGGGGCCCCAGCATTTT
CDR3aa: CASSSTGTGGKGPQHF

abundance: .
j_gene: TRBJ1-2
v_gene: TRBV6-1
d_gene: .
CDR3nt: TGTGCCAGCAGTGAAGGGGCAGATCCCGTAATCTATGGCTACACCTTC
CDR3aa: CASSEGADPVIYGYTF

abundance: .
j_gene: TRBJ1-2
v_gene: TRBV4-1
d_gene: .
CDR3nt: TGCGCCAGCAGCCAAGATAGCGGCTATGGCTACACCTTC
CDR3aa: CASSQDSGYGYTF

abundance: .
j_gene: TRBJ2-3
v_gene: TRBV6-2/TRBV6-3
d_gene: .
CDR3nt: TGTGCCAGCAGGCCTGGGCGGGGTTCTAGCACAGATACGCAGTATTTT
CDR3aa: CASRPGRGSSTDTQYF

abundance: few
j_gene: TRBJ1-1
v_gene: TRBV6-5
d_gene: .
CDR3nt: TGTGCCAGCTGGGGCTGGGCGGAATTCACTGAAGCTTTCTTT
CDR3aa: CASWGWAEFTEAFF

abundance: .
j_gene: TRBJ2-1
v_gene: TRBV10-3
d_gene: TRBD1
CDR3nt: TGTGCCATCAGCGAACAAACCGGGACAGGGACCTACAATGAGCAGTTCTTC
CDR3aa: CAISEQTGTGTYNEQFF

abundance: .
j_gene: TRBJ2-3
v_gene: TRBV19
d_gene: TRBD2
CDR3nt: TGTGCCAGTAAAAGGGAAGGGAGGGTAGATACGCAGTATTTT
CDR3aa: CASKREGRVDTQYF

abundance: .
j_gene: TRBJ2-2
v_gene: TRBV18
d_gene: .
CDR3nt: TGTGCCAGCTCACACTACACCGGGGAGCTGTTTTTT
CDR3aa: CASSHYTGELFF

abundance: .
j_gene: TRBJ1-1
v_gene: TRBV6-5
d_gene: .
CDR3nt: TGTGCCAGCTCCAAGAAGTTCGGGGACACTGAAGCTTTCTTT
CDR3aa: CASSKKFGDTEAFF